The clone carrying this TCR beta chain has a handful of counts. This entry belongs to a study of T-cell memory formation after mild COVID-19. V was shortened by 5 bases and J by 2 bases, with 12 bases between the two germline ends. The CDR3 is 14 residues long. Germline V gene sequence: CDR1 MNHEY, CDR2 SVGAGI. TCRdb independently ran MiXCR on the 5' RACE reads; one entry per CDR3 protein. Counted here are tens of thousands of distinct CDR3 sequences, 25% to 35% occurring once; the ten biggest clones make up around 40%. Material for sequencing was PBMCs or a T cell subset sorted from them (not recorded which). This chain connects TRBV6-5 to TRBJ1-1; possibly TRBD1 for D (5 bases). The receptor's source is a man between 18 and 29 years old who had mild COVID-19 (a few samples of this study predate the infection). Cell type and time point are not known. CDR3 region: CASSASRVNTEAFF. CDR3 sequence (DNA): TGTGCCAGCAGTGCGAGCAGGGTTAACACTGAAGCTTTCTTT.